These 13 T cell receptor beta chains share one sample of origin, sequenced in a study of T cell responses to AZD1222 COVID-19 vaccine. Assay used: immunoSEQ multiplex PCR; TCRdb lists only in-frame clones, some missing. The data contain 55,000 to 65,000 clones, about 74% of them singletons. Specimen: peripheral blood, collected 28 days after the second AZD1222 dose. Receptors were obtained from an adult who received the AZD1222 COVID-19 vaccine.

The rearrangement joins TRBV5-1 to TRBJ2-5; no reliable D call. The V and J ends lost 0 bases and 2 bases respectively, with 2 bases between them. CDR3 length: 12 residues. The germline V gene encodes CDR1 SGHRS and CDR2 YFSETQ. The CDR3 here is CASSLGQETQYF. The CDR3 coding sequence is TGCGCCAGCAGCTTGGGGCAAGAGACCCAGTACTTC.

This clone has more than one count but fewer than ten. The chain uses TRBV3-1 (or the pseudogene TRBV3-2) and TRBJ2-2, with a weak D call TRBD2 (5 bases). Germline CDR1 LGHDT, CDR2 YNNKEL (reference sequence). V lost 2 bases, J lost 6 bases, and 19 bases lay in between. This CDR3 is built from 17 residues. Here the CDR3 reads CASSQTPGVSRAGELFF. CDR3 DNA: TGTGCCAGCAGCCAAACACCCGGGGTCAGTAGGGCCGGGGAGCTGTTTTTT.

The rearrangement joins TRBV5-1 to TRBJ2-3, with 10 nucleotides matching TRBD1. J was trimmed by 4 bases and V by 4 bases; bases with no gene match: 9. The CDR3 is made up of 16 amino acids. Germline CDR1 SGHRS, CDR2 YFSETQ. CDR3 in amino acids: CASSPSTGGAADTQYF. For the CDR3, the DNA is TGCGCCAGCAGCCCTTCGACAGGGGGCGCCGCAGATACGCAGTATTTT.

This rearrangement joins TRBV4-3 to TRBJ1-2; tentative D call: TRBD1 (5 bases). The germline V gene encodes CDR1 LGHNA and CDR2 YSLEER. The CDR3 is 16 amino acids. The germline V and J ends were trimmed by 0 bases and 4 bases, with 15 bases remaining between them. The CDR3 coding sequence is TGCGCCAGCAGCCAAGATCCGGGGGTGACAACCTATGGCTACACCTTC. Amino acids: CASSQDPGVTTYGYTF.

The J gene is TRBJ2-7, the V gene TRBV5-5, with 10 bases lining up with TRBD1. V gave up 4 bases and J gave up 2 bases; unmatched junction bases: 3. From germline, CDR1 is SGHKS and CDR2 YYEKEE (reference sequence). The CDR3 spans 14 residues. CDR3 in DNA: TGTGCCAGCAGCCCGGACAGGGGGACCTACGAGCAGTACTTC. Encoded protein: CASSPDRGTYEQYF.

This clone was recorded only once. The chain employs TRBV11-3 and TRBJ2-7; D is undetermined. This CDR3 spans 14 amino acids. Trimming left V 1 base short and J 2 bases short, with 9 bases between. Germline-derived CDR1 and CDR2 are SGHNT and YENEEA. In nucleotides, the CDR3 is TGTGCCAGCAGCTTAGGCCTGCCTCCCTACGAGCAGTACTTC. It yields the protein CASSLGLPPYEQYF.

The rearrangement links TRBV9 to TRBJ2-1; 8 nucleotides agree with TRBD1. With V trimmed by 0 bases and J by 9 bases, 8 bases remained unmatched. From germline, CDR1 is SGDLS and CDR2 YYNGEE. The CDR3 has 15 residues. The CDR3: CASSVAGTGVSEQFF. DNA of the CDR3: TGTGCCAGCAGCGTAGCGGGGACAGGAGTAAGTGAGCAGTTCTTC.

This chain uses TRBV6-5 with TRBJ2-1; a weak D match, TRBD2 (6 bases). The V end was cut by 6 bases, the J end by 4 bases, with 13 bases between. This CDR3 has 14 residues. Germline V gives CDR1 MNHEY, CDR2 SVGAGI. CDR3 DNA: TGTGCCAGCAGATACCGTAGCGGTTACAATGAGCAGTTCTTC. It encodes CASRYRSGYNEQFF.

This sequence joins TRBV2 and TRBJ1-2; D is perhaps TRBD1 (5 bases). The CDR3 is 13 residues long. Trimming stripped 7 bases from V and 4 bases from J, with 13 bases between. Germline V gene data show CDR1 as SNHLY and CDR2 as FYNNEI. This chain's CDR3 is CASTARDAYGYTF. The CDR3 region has the DNA TGTGCCAGCACCGCGCGGGACGCCTATGGCTACACCTTC.

The rearrangement joins TRBV14 to TRBJ2-2, with a tentative D call TRBD2 (5 bases). CDR1 SGHDN and CDR2 FVKESK come from the germline V gene. Trimming took 1 base from V and 4 from J, leaving 13 bases between them. CDR3 length equals 16 residues. CDR3 sequence reads: CASSQVDFGGTGELFF. DNA of the CDR3: TGTGCCAGCAGCCAAGTTGATTTCGGAGGCACCGGGGAGCTGTTTTTT.

This chain links TRBV9 with TRBJ1-1; D not resolved. Deletions cut 4 bases from V and 0 bases from J, with 13 bases between. The CDR3 loop spans 15 amino acids. CDR1 and CDR2 (germline): SGDLS, YYNGEE. CDR3 sequence (DNA): TGTGCCAGCAGCCCCGTTGGAGGGATGAACACTGAAGCTTTCTTT. Translation gives CASSPVGGMNTEAFF.

This clone is a singleton in its sample. The CDR3, as DNA: TGTGCCAGCAGTTTAGGCGGGAAAGAGACCCAGTACTTC. Translated: CASSLGGKETQYF. The chain has TRBV6-2 or TRBV6-3 and TRBJ2-5; D is perhaps TRBD2 (6 bases). Per the germline V gene, CDR1 is MNHEY and CDR2 is SVGEGT. V dropped 4 bases and J dropped 3 bases, with 9 bases sitting between them. The CDR3 contains 13 residues.

This clone was seen a handful of times. The chain recombines TRBV6-4 with TRBJ2-7, with a possible D match to TRBD2 (5 bases). The V gene lost 0 bases and the J gene lost 3 bases, with 6 bases spanning the gap. The CDR3 loop spans 13 amino acids. Germline CDR1 and CDR2: MRHNA and SNTAGT. Here the CDR3 reads CASSDSDFYEQYF. The CDR3 nucleotides are TGTGCCAGCAGTGACTCGGACTTCTACGAGCAGTACTTC.